This entry is about one T cell receptor (beta chain). Its antigen is not known. The data originate from a study of CD8 T cells in Susac syndrome. At the level of the study: Patients with Susac syndrome were therapy-naive, taking corticosteroids, with some also receiving intravenous immunoglobulin, or taking intravenous immunoglobulin alone at the time their blood was drawn.

Fulfillment of recently defined diagnostic criteria for definite or probable disease was shown by the patients with Susac syndrome. The authors negatively isolated CD8+ and CD4+ T cells and FACS-enriched TEMRA cells. Random hexamers primed reverse transcription of 0.5 to 1 ug RNA. TCRdb passed the immunoSEQ multiplex PCR reads through MiXCR, listing each CDR3 protein once. The profile shows hundreds of thousands of distinct CDR3 sequences, less than 95% of them singletons. General observations from the study: The study recognized that the number of individuals in its TCR sequencing and HLA analysis was relatively small.

The TCR originated in a human donor with Susac syndrome. The sample taken for sequencing was CD4+ T cells from PBMCs.

CDR3 residues: CASSPRDILYEQYF. The DNA of the CDR3 is TGTGCCAGCAGCCCCCGGGACATACTATACGAGCAGTACTTC. The chain recombines TRBV7-9 with TRBJ2-7; the D gene is possibly TRBD1 (6 bases). V gave up 5 bases and J gave up 4 bases, with 15 bases separating them. Germline V gives CDR1 SEHNR, CDR2 FQNEAQ (reference sequence). The CDR3 length is 14 residues.